This TCR beta chain was obtained from a study of PD-L1 blockade in urothelial cancer (dated by TCRdb to 2016 to 2017). With regard to the full study: Every patient began therapy around 2014 and was given atezolizumab 1,200 mg intravenously every 3 weeks. About 90% of the roughly 29 patients were identified as males with urothelial cancer of bladder origin, and a prior smoking history was reported by 18 of 29 patients. An ECOG performance status of 0 or 1 was recorded for the patients, and 0 to 3 prior chemotherapy regimens had been received by the patients. Blood samples were analyzed at 3 weeks after treatment start (second dose) and at 6 weeks after treatment start. Blood samples gave median yields of about 150,000 T cells and 65,000 to 85,000 unique TCRs, along with a median clonality of approximately 0.08. The study was an exploratory multi-omic analysis of somatic, immune and clinical correlates of response to PD-L1 blockade with atezolizumab in urothelial cancer. Pretreatment tumor samples, along with matched peripheral blood serially collected before and after atezolizumab treatment, were subjected to TCR sequencing. Durable clinical benefit meant progression-free survival longer than 6 months, and TCR features were also tested against progression-free and overall survival. In the same patients who had TCR sequencing, pretreatment tumors also underwent whole exome sequencing and RNA sequencing. Durable clinical benefit was achieved by nine patients but not by the remaining 20. Twenty-nine patients had pretreatment blood TCR-seq, about 24 had at least one posttreatment blood collection, and about 24 had tumor TCR-seq.

CDR1 and CDR2 were assigned from the germline V gene as SGHDT and YYEEEE. Counted from cysteine to phenylalanine, this CDR3 has 11 amino acids. The CDR3 DNA has 33 bases and is translated from base 1. V is pared back by 2 bases and J by 16 bases, with 13 bases lying between the germline termini. The time point label of this sample denotes: peripheral blood 6 weeks after treatment start. The cohort included some 30 patients with locally advanced or metastatic urothelial carcinoma who were treated at Memorial Sloan Kettering on a trial protocol. Peripheral blood mononuclear cells were collected from each patient pretreatment and during treatment, giving between 1 and 8 total time points per patient. The Qiagen DNeasy Blood extraction kit was used to purify genomic DNA from total PBMCs and from tumor samples. Collected pretreatment and during treatment, PBMCs were isolated and stored as previously described.

To estimate absolute template abundance from read counts, synthetic TCR analog templates were spiked into each PCR. Using the immunoSEQ assay, TCRbeta CDR3 regions were amplified from genomic DNA with bias-controlled V and J gene primers. Sequencing of rearranged TCRbeta segments was performed at approximately 20X coverage. Under the source paper's analysis protocol: Clustering was used to correct sequencing errors, and CDR3s were annotated against IMGT to assign V, D and J genes. Downstream analyses used only productive TCRbeta rearrangements and left out out-of-frame or stop-codon sequences. To compute clonality, Shannon entropy was normalized by the log of the number of unique productive sequences and then subtracted from one. Fisher's exact test with Benjamini-Hochberg correction, at a threshold of adjusted p below 0.01, was used to find clones that differed between time points or between blood and tumor. TCRdb retrieved this table from immuneACCESS and kept in-frame rearrangements only. Not all clones are present; in checked studies, unresolved V genes account for under half, and no reason is known for the remainder. V, J and clone size are those of that table, while D and trimming were read from the DNA. In all, the sample holds some 75,000 clones, and under 95% of those were seen once. About 0.91% of the sample belongs to the ten largest clones.

The count of this clone is one. There is no known antigen for this receptor. Per-nucleotide qualities are absent, and no much larger clonotype sits a single base away. Summary of the overall study and its limitations: Among patients with durable benefit, tumor-associated TCR clones showed greater expansion in peripheral blood 3 weeks after treatment started (n of about 20, p = 0.022). A pretreatment peripheral blood TCR clonality below the median was linked to improved progression-free and overall survival. Small sample size (n of about 30) and many exploratory analyses mean the results are intended to be hypothesis-generating.

The sample was PBMCs, taken around atezolizumab (anti-PD-L1) treatment. The sequence was collected from an elderly woman with urothelial cancer. The rearranged segments are TRBV5-6 and TRBJ2-1; the D gene identity is not certain. CDR3 region: CASSFGGRFFF. The DNA sequence follows: TGTGCCAGCAGCTTTGGCGGAAGGTTTTTCTTC.